The subject of this entry is one T cell receptor beta chain. The data stem from a study of cytomegalovirus exposure and HLA in healthy donors. J was trimmed by 10 bases and V by 3 bases; bases with no gene match: 7. Germline CDR1 and CDR2: MNHNS and SASEGT. This CDR3 has 15 residues. Amplification used 60 Vbeta primers and 13 Jbeta primers. The data were produced by immunoSEQ multiplex PCR, yet TCRdb's version contains in-frame clones alone and is incomplete. The table lists roughly 170,000 clones, about 86% of them singletons. The sequenced material came from PBMCs. The source of this sequence is a woman in her thirties in good health and CMV-seronegative. J is TRBJ1-6 and V is TRBV6-1, with 9 bases that match TRBD1. The CDR3 loop reads CASSEQTGGRSPLHF. CDR3 bases: TGTGCCAGCAGTGAGCAAACAGGGGGCCGGTCACCCCTCCACTTT.